This entry features one T cell receptor beta chain sequence. Its antigen is as yet unknown. The CDR3 has 13 residues. V lost 6 bases and J 2 bases, leaving 10 bases between the germline ends. Germline CDR1 MNHNS, CDR2 SASEGT. The sample comes from a study of cytomegalovirus exposure and HLA in healthy donors. General study results and limits: An Asian-associated ancestry cluster reportedly showed fewer N-insertions than the approximately 660-donor mean in a later analysis.

The PCR made use of 60 Vbeta and 13 Jbeta primers. Sequenced by immunoSEQ multiplex PCR; TCRdb stores in-frame clones only, minus some. In the table there are 250,000 or so clones, more than 70% of which are singletons. The chain couples TRBV6-1 to TRBJ1-1; no clear D. The TCR was taken from a human donor in good health. Sequenced sample: PBMCs. CDR3 in amino acids: CASRLHLNTEAFF. In DNA form, the CDR3 reads TGTGCCAGCAGACTACACCTTAACACTGAAGCTTTCTTT.